The next 20 T cell receptor beta chains were all read from a single sample in a study of blood T cell repertoires in COVID-19 (dated by TCRdb to about 2020). The library relied on the immunoSEQ multiplex PCR assay. In TCRdb, the immuneACCESS table is reduced to in-frame sequences with V and J assigned. These tables do not hold every clone; where another copy was compared, an unresolved V gene accounts for under half, and the others remain unexplained. In all, the sample holds about 130,000 clones, and roughly 85% of those were seen once. In total, the top ten clones hold more than 6.5% of the sample. Material: peripheral blood. All receptors derive from a man older than 75 with active or convalescent COVID-19.

This chain uses TRBV2 with TRBJ1-3; 9 nucleotides line up with TRBD1. Germline V gene lookup returns CDR1 SNHLY and CDR2 FYNNEI. CDR3 length equals 16 residues. The V gene end was trimmed by 6 bases and the J gene end by 4 bases; junction bases not matched to a gene: 10. In DNA, the CDR3 is TGTGCCAGCAGAAGGACAGGGGCCACGGGAGGAAACACCATATATTTT. As protein: CASRRTGATGGNTIYF.

The rearrangement uses TRBV29-1 and TRBJ1-2, with D unclear. The CDR3 loop spans 17 amino acids. Germline lookup yields CDR1 SQVTM and CDR2 ANQGSEA. The germline V and J ends were trimmed by 2 bases and 0 bases, with 19 bases remaining between them. CDR3 nucleotide sequence: TGCAGCGTTGAATTAAGAGTCCAGGCCCTGGCTAACTATGGCTACACCTTC. This encodes CSVELRVQALANYGYTF.

The chain is built from TRBV10-3 and TRBJ2-5; 11 bases align to TRBD2. With 9 bases clipped from V and 5 bases from J, the junction kept 5 bases outside the gene matches. Germline loops: CDR1 ENHRY, CDR2 SYGVKD. The CDR3 loop spans 13 amino acids. The CDR3 is CAITSGSGETQYF. The CDR3, as DNA: TGTGCCATTACTAGCGGGAGCGGTGAGACCCAGTACTTC.

This clone was seen only a few times. The chain joins TRBV18 to TRBJ2-1; 8 bases match TRBD2. The CDR3 covers 14 residues. Unmatched junction bases numbered 6, after V lost 0 bases and J lost 11 bases. Germline assignment: CDR1 KGHSH and CDR2 LQKENI. CDR3 nucleotide sequence: TGTGCCAGCTCACCACCGACCACTAGCGGACAGCAGTTCTTC. Residues: CASSPPTTSGQQFF. Looking up the rest from reference TRBV18 and TRBJ2-1 gives the full variable domain: NAGVMQNPRHLVRRRGQEARLRCSPMKGHSHVYWYRQLPEEGLKFMVYLQKENIIDESGMPKERFSAEFPKEGPSILRIQQVVRGDSAAYFCASSPPTTSGQQFFGPGTRLTVL.

The chain links TRBV5-1 to TRBJ1-1; 9 positions agree with TRBD1. The junction had 9 bases not matched to a gene; V was cut back by 4 bases and J by 2 bases. Germline-derived CDR1 and CDR2 are SGHRS and YFSETQ. CDR3 length equals 16 residues. CDR3 in DNA: TGCGCCAGCAGCCCGAACGTACAGGGGGCTAACACTGAAGCTTTCTTT. Translated, it gives CASSPNVQGANTEAFF.

The chain uses TRBV6-2 or TRBV6-3 and TRBJ2-3, with 9 bases matching TRBD2. The CDR3 spans 14 residues. V lost 5 bases and J lost 3; bases outside the gene matches: 3. CDR1 and CDR2 from the germline V gene are MNHEY and SVGEGT. The CDR3 bases are TGTGCCAGCAGTAGGACTAGCGAGACAGATACGCAGTATTTT. Its protein product is CASSRTSETDTQYF.

The chain recombines TRBV29-1 with TRBJ2-7; 9 nucleotides line up with TRBD1. Trimming removed 4 bases from V and 5 bases from J; junction bases left unmatched: 3. The CDR3 totals 12 residues. Germline V gene sequence: CDR1 SQVTM, CDR2 ANQGSEA. CDR3 DNA: TGCAGCGTTGCCGGGACAGGGAACGAGCAGTACTTC. Amino acids: CSVAGTGNEQYF.

V gene TRBV28 combines with J gene TRBJ1-5; 8 nucleotides agree with TRBD1. Trimming at V came to 3 bases and at J to 4 bases, leaving 8 bases not matched to a gene. From germline, CDR1 is MDHEN and CDR2 SYDVKM. The CDR3 length is 16 residues. The CDR3 is CASSLPGGHVNQPQHF. In DNA form, the CDR3 reads TGTGCCAGCAGTTTGCCAGGGGGCCATGTTAATCAGCCCCAGCATTTT.

This clone was counted once. The chain employs TRBV21-1 and TRBJ1-1; TRBD1 is the table's D call, not checked against the DNA. TRBV21-1 corresponds to a pseudogene. This CDR3 contains 14 residues. This CDR3 is CASSRRGRVTEAFF. The CDR3 DNA sequence: TGTGCCAGCAGCAGGCGAGGCAGGGTCACTGAAGCTTTCTTT.

CDR3 DNA: TGTGCCAGCAGCTTGGTTCCAGCGGGGGGTTGGAATGAGCAGTTCTTC. As protein: CASSLVPAGGWNEQFF. The chain carries TRBV5-4 and TRBJ2-1, with 9 bases fitting TRBD2. The CDR3 consists of 16 residues. CDR1 SGHNT and CDR2 YYREEE come from the germline V gene (reference sequence). Trimming at V came to 0 bases and at J to 7 bases, leaving 8 bases not matched to a gene.

This clone was detected once. The genes are TRBV4-1 and TRBJ2-3, with 12 positions matching TRBD2. Germline CDR1 and CDR2: MGHRA and YSYEKL. This CDR3 is built from 15 residues. The trim removed 2 bases at V and 4 bases at J, leaving 1 base unmatched. This CDR3 reads CASSQLAGGADTQYF. CDR3 nucleotides: TGCGCCAGCAGCCAACTAGCGGGGGGGGCAGATACGCAGTATTTT.

This clone was detected only a few times. The V call is TRBV7-2, the J call TRBJ2-7; 8 bases are a match to TRBD1. The CDR3 is 16 residues long. In germline, CDR1 is SGHTA, CDR2 FQGNSA. V lost 1 base to trimming and J lost 3 bases; unmatched junction nucleotides: 8. The CDR3 DNA reads as TGTGCCAGCAGCTTAGTGTACGGACAGGGCTACTACGAGCAGTACTTC. Protein product: CASSLVYGQGYYEQYF.

The J gene is TRBJ1-5, the V gene TRBV7-2; D gene uncertain. This CDR3 spans 15 amino acids. Germline V gene data show CDR1 as SGHTA and CDR2 as FQGNSA. Trimming removed 1 base from V and 6 bases from J, with 13 bases in between. The CDR3 region has the DNA TGTGCCAGCAGCTTAGGAGGGAGGGATAGTCAGCCCCAGCATTTT. Residues: CASSLGGRDSQPQHF. Combining the CDR3 with reference TRBV7-2 and TRBJ1-5 gives the whole variable domain GAGVSQSPSNKVTEKGKDVELRCDPISGHTALYWYRQSLGQGLEFLIYFQGNSAPDKSGLPSDRFSAERTGGSVSTLTIQRTQQEDSAVYLCASSLGGRDSQPQHFGDGTRLSIL.

DNA of the CDR3: TGTGCCAGCAGTGATAGGACGGGGGGCTTATTTGACATTCAGTACTTC. Translated: CASSDRTGGLFDIQYF. This chain uses TRBV25-1 with TRBJ2-4, with TRBD2 as a possible D gene (7 bases). The CDR3 is 16 amino acids. CDR1 MGHDK and CDR2 SYGVNS come from the germline V gene. V lost 3 bases, J lost 8 bases, and 20 bases lay in between.

This sequence joins TRBV18 and TRBJ2-7; TRBD1 matches at 9 bases. V dropped 3 bases and J dropped 2; count of bases not matched to a gene: 5. CDR1 is KGHSH, CDR2 LQKENI, per germline. The CDR3 has 15 amino acids. The CDR3, as DNA: TGTGCCAGCTCACCCCAGGACAGGGGTACCTACGAGCAGTACTTC. Translation gives CASSPQDRGTYEQYF.

The chain couples TRBV9 to TRBJ2-1; 12 nucleotides align to TRBD2. The CDR3 is made up of 16 amino acids. The ends lost 4 bases at V and 4 bases at J; junction bases unmatched: 6. Germline assignment: CDR1 SGDLS and CDR2 YYNGEE. The CDR3 DNA reads as TGTGCCAGCAGCCCCTGGGGGACTAGCGGGTACAATGAGCAGTTCTTC. This gives the protein CASSPWGTSGYNEQFF.

V is TRBV18 and J is TRBJ2-7; tentative D call: TRBD1 (6 bases). The germline V gene has CDR1 KGHSH and CDR2 LQKENI. V was pared by 1 base and J by 7 bases, with 14 bases between. The CDR3 is made up of 14 amino acids. CDR3 bases: TGTGCCAGCTCACCACACCCGGTAGGGACAGAGCAGTACTTC. Encoded protein: CASSPHPVGTEQYF.

CDR3 nucleotides: TGTGCCAGCAGCTTAGTCTTCCAAGAGACCCAGTACTTC. This encodes CASSLVFQETQYF. The chain joins TRBV7-3 to TRBJ2-5; D unresolved. Deletions cut 2 bases from V and 1 base from J, with 5 bases between. The CDR3 extends over 13 amino acids. Germline V lookup: CDR1 SGHTA, CDR2 FQGTGA.

V gene TRBV27 combines with J gene TRBJ2-1, with a possible D match to TRBD1 (6 bases). The V end lost 6 bases, the J end lost 12 bases, and 24 bases lay between the germline ends. The CDR3 spans 15 residues. Germline V gives CDR1 MNHEY, CDR2 SMNVEV (reference sequence). The CDR3 protein is CASSTQGERHRGQFF. CDR3 in DNA: TGTGCCAGCAGCACACAGGGCGAACGTCATCGGGGGCAGTTCTTC.

The chain employs TRBV11-2 and TRBJ2-2; D gene ambiguous. CDR1 and CDR2 (germline): SGHAT, FQNNGV. Trimming left V 1 base short and J 2 bases short, with 11 bases between. CDR3 size: 16 residues. The CDR3 DNA reads as TGTGCCAGCAGCTTAGTGGTAACTGCTAACACCGGGGAGCTGTTTTTT. Translated: CASSLVVTANTGELFF.